This T cell receptor beta chain is from a study of T-cell reconstitution after alpha-beta-depleted transplantation in children. In its sample, this clonotype was seen a few times. Unique molecular identifiers were incorporated during preparation of the TCRbeta library. MiXCR was run by TCRdb on the PCR reads, yielding one entry per CDR3 protein. Of approximately 510,000 distinct CDR3 sequences in the sample, approximately 20% were seen once. The CDR3 covers 14 residues. Germline CDR1 MDHEN, CDR2 SYDVKM. V lost 5 bases, J lost 1 base, and 11 bases lay in between. This sequence joins TRBV28 and TRBJ2-5; D is perhaps TRBD2 (6 bases). The sequence came from a human donor who donated a stem cell graft to a child with acute lymphoblastic leukemia. Sequenced material: PBMCs from the stem cell graft donor, taken from the stem cell graft. The CDR3 nucleotides are TGTGCCAGCAGTCAGGGCGGGGCCCAAGAGACCCAGTACTTC. It yields the protein CASSQGGAQETQYF.